The clone carrying this T cell receptor beta chain came up a few times. What it binds is not known. The record originates from a study of response to subunit inactivated influenza vaccine. Overall study findings and caveats: Authors suggested that a seasonal influenza vaccination recruits few new T cells each time.

TCRdb processed the RT-PCR reads anew with MiXCR; each CDR3 protein has one entry. The sample holds approximately 310,000 distinct CDR3 sequences, 20% to 25% seen once. CDR3 length: 17 residues. V shed 6 bases and J 2 bases; nucleotides not matched to a gene: 12. Per germline, CDR1 MNHEY and CDR2 SVGEGT. The chain links TRBV6-2 or TRBV6-3 to TRBJ2-7; 11 nucleotides agree with TRBD2. The sample consisted of PBMCs from blood, taken roughly 20 months after vaccination. This receptor was identified in a man between 50 and 75 years old who received an inactivated influenza vaccine. CDR3 DNA sequence: TGTGCCAGCAGCTCAATCGTCGGGACTAGCGGCGCCTACGAGCAGTACTTC. Translation gives CASSSIVGTSGAYEQYF.